What follows is one T cell receptor beta chain and its context. The antigen remains undetermined. These data originate in a study of cytomegalovirus exposure and HLA in healthy donors. Study overall: Within an early data release were roughly 83 million unique TCRs drawn from HLA-typed donors.

The study ran its PCR with 60 Vbeta and 13 Jbeta primers. Here immunoSEQ multiplex PCR was the method, and the copy in TCRdb shows in-frame clones only, minus some. The sample records approximately 170,000 clones, roughly 85% being singletons. Study-level findings and limits: There were some public TCRs occurring in many donors, but most TCR sequences were rare. It emerged from a later analysis that several of the most significant clusters appeared to be linked to common viral pathogens.

Germline trimming cut 10 bases from V and 0 bases from J; bases unmatched to any gene: 26. This CDR3 spans 20 amino acids. Germline V CDR1 and CDR2: MNHEY, SMNVEV (reference sequence). Sequenced material: PBMCs. The TCR originated in a man younger than 35 in good health and CMV-seropositive. The chain employs TRBV27 and TRBJ1-1, with 7 bases lining up with TRBD1. This CDR3 reads CATQRRGRGLVPWLNTEAFF. The DNA of the CDR3 is TGTGCCACCCAACGGAGGGGGCGAGGCCTAGTACCTTGGTTGAACACTGAAGCTTTCTTT.